These 24 T cell receptor beta chains came from one sample sequenced in a study of blood T cell repertoires in COVID-19. Measured with immunoSEQ multiplex PCR; TCRdb has only the in-frame clones, and not every one. The sample shows some 70,000 clones, over 75% of them seen only once. Sequencing was done on a sample of peripheral blood. The receptors come from a man in his 70s with active or convalescent COVID-19.

The CDR3 sequence is CASSQGAIRANVLTF. CDR3 sequence (DNA): TGTGCCAGCAGCCAAGGCGCGATTAGGGCCAACGTCCTGACTTTC. The V gene is TRBV3-1 (or the pseudogene TRBV3-2), the J gene TRBJ2-6; D unclear. From germline, CDR1 is LGHDT and CDR2 YNNKEL (reference sequence). V shed 1 base and J shed 5 bases, with 9 bases lying between them. There are 15 residues in the CDR3.

The chain links TRBV30 to TRBJ1-2; D unclear. Germline CDR1 and CDR2: GTSNPN and SVGIG (reference sequence). The CDR3 length is 11 residues. The V and J ends lost 5 bases and 0 bases respectively, with 4 bases between them. CDR3 nucleotide sequence: TGTGCCTGGGCAACTAACTATGGCTACACCTTC. Protein sequence: CAWATNYGYTF.

The rearrangement links TRBV4-1 to TRBJ2-1; 9 bases line up with TRBD1. With V trimmed by 3 bases and J by 0 bases, 3 bases remained unmatched. Germline loops: CDR1 MGHRA, CDR2 YSYEKL. This CDR3 has 16 amino acids. The CDR3, as DNA: TGCGCCAGCAGCCAGGGACAGGGTCTCTCCTACAATGAGCAGTTCTTC. This sequence encodes CASSQGQGLSYNEQFF.

The chain carries TRBV6-5 and TRBJ1-5; perhaps TRBD1 as D (5 bases). Germline V gives CDR1 MNHEY, CDR2 SVGAGI. Trimming left V 8 bases short and J 7 bases short, with 15 bases between. There are 13 residues in the CDR3. In nucleotides, the CDR3 is TGTGCCAGCCGAAAACAGGTTGGGCAGCCCCAGCATTTT. The encoded protein is CASRKQVGQPQHF.

The rearrangement joins TRBV2 to TRBJ2-5, with 10 bases fitting TRBD2. The CDR3 totals 14 residues. The V and J ends lost 4 bases and 3 bases, in that order; junction bases with no gene match: 2. Germline V gene data show CDR1 as SNHLY and CDR2 as FYNNEI. CDR3 sequence: CASSGGLAEETQYF. Here the CDR3 DNA reads TGTGCCAGCAGTGGTGGACTAGCGGAAGAGACCCAGTACTTC.

The count of this clone is one. This chain links TRBV19 with TRBJ1-1; D possibly corresponds to TRBD1 (6 bases). CDR1 LNHDA and CDR2 SQIVND come from the germline V gene (reference sequence). Trimming cost V 9 bases and J 2 bases, with 16 bases left between them. The CDR3 is 14 amino acids. CDR3 region: CASKLGQSNTEAFF. As DNA, the CDR3 is TGTGCCAGCAAACTTGGACAGAGCAACACTGAAGCTTTCTTT.

The V and J genes are TRBV27 and TRBJ2-1; TRBD2 is a possible D gene (7 bases). The length of the CDR3 is 15 residues. Germline CDR1 is MNHEY and CDR2 is SMNVEV (reference sequence). Trimming pared 7 bases from V and 4 bases from J, leaving 17 bases between. The CDR3 loop is CASTSRGRVYNEQFF. CDR3 coding DNA: TGTGCCAGCACAAGTAGGGGGAGGGTATACAATGAGCAGTTCTTC.

The genes are TRBV6-5 and TRBJ2-1; 12 bases match TRBD2. This CDR3 region has 15 residues. In germline, CDR1 is MNHEY, CDR2 SVGAGI. V gave up 5 bases and J gave up 5 bases; unmatched junction bases: 4. CDR3 in DNA: TGTGCCAGCAGTCCAGGACTAGCGGGGCACAATGAGCAGTTCTTC. The encoded protein is CASSPGLAGHNEQFF.

The chain joins TRBV6-2 or TRBV6-3 to TRBJ1-3; D unclear. With 5 bases removed from V and 0 bases from J, the gap between germline ends came to 8 bases. CDR1 and CDR2 (germline): MNHEY, SVGEGT. CDR3 length: 14 amino acids. CDR3 coding DNA: TGTGCCAGCAGTCCGGGGTTCTCTGGAAACACCATATATTTT. It is translated as CASSPGFSGNTIYF.

This chain links TRBV3-1 (or the pseudogene TRBV3-2) with TRBJ1-2; TRBD1 matches at 7 bases. Losses at the gene ends were 2 bases for V and 4 bases for J; bases not matched to a gene: 10. Germline CDR1 LGHDT, CDR2 YNNKEL (reference sequence). The CDR3 has 16 amino acids. The CDR3 sequence is CASSQTLGTVGYGYTF. In nucleotides, the CDR3 is TGTGCCAGCAGCCAAACCCTCGGGACAGTAGGCTATGGCTACACCTTC.

V usage is TRBV10-3 and J usage is TRBJ2-3; 10 nucleotides line up with TRBD2. This CDR3 has 17 amino acids. J was trimmed by 3 bases and V by 0 bases; bases with no gene match: 6. Germline CDR1 reads ENHRY; CDR2 reads SYGVKD. CDR3 amino acids: CAISESTAGGRTDTQYF. The DNA for the CDR3 is TGTGCCATCAGTGAGTCGACAGCGGGAGGGAGGACAGATACGCAGTATTTT.

The genes are TRBV10-2 and TRBJ1-1; 7 nucleotides agree with TRBD1. CDR1 is WSHSY and CDR2 is SAAADI in the germline V gene. This CDR3 is 14 amino acids long. Trimming removed 3 bases from V and 4 bases from J; junction bases left unmatched: 5. CDR3 DNA sequence: TGCGCCAGCAGTGAAAGGGGGCTTGGCACTGAAGCTTTCTTT. This sequence encodes CASSERGLGTEAFF.

The chain couples TRBV2 to TRBJ2-5; 7 bases line up with TRBD2. The CDR3 has 12 residues. CDR1 is SNHLY, CDR2 FYNNEI, per germline. V lost 11 bases and J lost 4; bases outside the gene matches: 7. CDR3 amino acids: CAGGRGVETQYF. In DNA, the CDR3 is TGTGCCGGGGGGAGGGGAGTAGAGACCCAGTACTTC.

This chain connects TRBV18 to TRBJ1-4; maybe TRBD1 (5 bases). Trimming cost V 6 bases and J 3 bases, with 11 bases left between them. The germline V gene has CDR1 KGHSH and CDR2 LQKENI. The CDR3 is 14 amino acids. The CDR3: CASSIRGSNEKLFF. The CDR3, as DNA: TGTGCCAGCTCCATAAGGGGATCTAATGAAAAACTGTTTTTT. The full variable domain, with the rest looked up from reference TRBV18 and TRBJ1-4, is NAGVMQNPRHLVRRRGQEARLRCSPMKGHSHVYWYRQLPEEGLKFMVYLQKENIIDESGMPKERFSAEFPKEGPSILRIQQVVRGDSAAYFCASSIRGSNEKLFFGSGTQLSVL.

CDR3 amino acids: CASSRNLAGSPYNEQFF. In nucleotides, the CDR3 is TGTGCCAGCAGTCGAAATCTAGCCGGGAGCCCCTACAATGAGCAGTTCTTC. The chain uses TRBV28 and TRBJ2-1; TRBD2 is a possible D gene (6 bases). The CDR3 consists of 17 residues. Between the trimmed V and J ends, which lost 5 bases and 2 bases, there was a span of 19 bases. Germline lookup yields CDR1 MDHEN and CDR2 SYDVKM.

The rearrangement links TRBV19 to TRBJ2-1; 7 bases fit TRBD1. This CDR3 has 14 residues. V trimming: 4 bases; J trimming: 6 bases; junction bases outside the gene matches: 6. Germline V gene data show CDR1 as LNHDA and CDR2 as SQIVND (reference sequence). Written as DNA, the CDR3 is TGTGCCAGTAGTAGCCGACAGGGCTTCAATGAGCAGTTCTTC. It codes for CASSSRQGFNEQFF.

This clone was recorded a few times. The chain links TRBV27 to TRBJ1-6; no clear D gene. This CDR3 is built from 16 residues. The germline gives CDR1 MNHEY, CDR2 SMNVEV (reference sequence). Trimming removed 1 base at V and 6 bases at J, with 13 bases between. As DNA, the CDR3 is TGTGCCAGCAGTTTATTAGGAGACTATACTAATTCACCCCTCCACTTT. Translated, it gives CASSLLGDYTNSPLHF.

In this sample, this clone turned up a few times. The chain carries TRBV6-1 and TRBJ1-5, with a possible D match to TRBD1 (5 bases). The V gene's germline CDR1 is MNHNS and CDR2 SASEGT. CDR3 length equals 15 residues. V was cut by 1 base and J by 6 bases, with 13 bases left in between. CDR3 protein: CASSEGGGRTQPQHF. CDR3 in DNA: TGTGCCAGCAGTGAAGGGGGCGGGAGGACTCAGCCCCAGCATTTT.

This clone was detected once. The rearrangement uses TRBV28 and TRBJ1-1, with TRBD1 as a possible D gene (6 bases). V dropped 6 bases and J dropped 5 bases, with 10 bases sitting between them. Looked up from germline, CDR1 is MDHEN and CDR2 is SYDVKM. This CDR3 spans 12 amino acids. The CDR3 loop is CASSPQGTEAFF. CDR3 nucleotides: TGTGCCAGCAGCCCTCAGGGGACTGAAGCTTTCTTT.

This sequence joins TRBV7-2 and TRBJ1-5; 9 positions agree with TRBD1. The J segment lost 3 bases and the V segment lost 5 bases, leaving 5 bases of the junction unmatched. The CDR3 covers 15 residues. The germline V gene has CDR1 SGHTA and CDR2 FQGNSA. The CDR3 region has the DNA TGTGCCAGCAGCCTCAGACAGGGGGTCAATCAGCCCCAGCATTTT. It codes for CASSLRQGVNQPQHF. The full variable domain, with the rest looked up from reference TRBV7-2 and TRBJ1-5, is GAGVSQSPSNKVTEKGKDVELRCDPISGHTALYWYRQSLGQGLEFLIYFQGNSAPDKSGLPSDRFSAERTGGSVSTLTIQRTQQEDSAVYLCASSLRQGVNQPQHFGDGTRLSIL.

The rearrangement joins TRBV5-4 to TRBJ1-2; D gene unclear. Trimming stripped 4 bases from V and 4 bases from J, with 8 bases between. This CDR3 is built from 12 residues. The germline gives CDR1 SGHNT, CDR2 YYREEE (reference sequence). This CDR3 reads CASSRESYGYTF. CDR3 nucleotide sequence: TGTGCCAGCAGCCGAGAGAGCTATGGCTACACCTTC.

The chain links TRBV13 to TRBJ2-7, with a tentative D call TRBD2 (5 bases). Germline CDR1 and CDR2: PRHDT and FYEKMQ (reference sequence). Between the trimmed V and J ends, which lost 4 bases and 2 bases, there was a span of 12 bases. This CDR3 comprises 14 residues. CDR3 nucleotide sequence: TGTGCCAGCAGCTCAGGAGCCGGGGCCTACGAGCAGTACTTC. This gives the protein CASSSGAGAYEQYF.

This clone was counted between two and nine times. V and J are TRBV4-1 and TRBJ2-2; tentatively, D is TRBD1 (5 bases). Germline values: CDR1 MGHRA, CDR2 YSYEKL. The CDR3 contains 14 residues. V lost 4 bases to trimming and J lost 0 bases, with 6 bases between them. In DNA, the CDR3 is TGCGCCAGCAGCCTGACAGCGAACACCGGGGAGCTGTTTTTT. Its protein is CASSLTANTGELFF.

This clone was counted between two and nine times. This sequence joins TRBV24-1 and TRBJ2-1; 7 bases fit TRBD2. The V gene end was trimmed by 4 bases and the J gene end by 6 bases; junction bases not matched to a gene: 11. This CDR3 spans 16 amino acids. Germline V gives CDR1 KGHDR, CDR2 SFDVKD. The CDR3 here is CATSDPSGGSRNEQFF. The CDR3 nucleotides read TGTGCCACCAGTGACCCCTCCGGGGGGTCTCGCAATGAGCAGTTCTTC.